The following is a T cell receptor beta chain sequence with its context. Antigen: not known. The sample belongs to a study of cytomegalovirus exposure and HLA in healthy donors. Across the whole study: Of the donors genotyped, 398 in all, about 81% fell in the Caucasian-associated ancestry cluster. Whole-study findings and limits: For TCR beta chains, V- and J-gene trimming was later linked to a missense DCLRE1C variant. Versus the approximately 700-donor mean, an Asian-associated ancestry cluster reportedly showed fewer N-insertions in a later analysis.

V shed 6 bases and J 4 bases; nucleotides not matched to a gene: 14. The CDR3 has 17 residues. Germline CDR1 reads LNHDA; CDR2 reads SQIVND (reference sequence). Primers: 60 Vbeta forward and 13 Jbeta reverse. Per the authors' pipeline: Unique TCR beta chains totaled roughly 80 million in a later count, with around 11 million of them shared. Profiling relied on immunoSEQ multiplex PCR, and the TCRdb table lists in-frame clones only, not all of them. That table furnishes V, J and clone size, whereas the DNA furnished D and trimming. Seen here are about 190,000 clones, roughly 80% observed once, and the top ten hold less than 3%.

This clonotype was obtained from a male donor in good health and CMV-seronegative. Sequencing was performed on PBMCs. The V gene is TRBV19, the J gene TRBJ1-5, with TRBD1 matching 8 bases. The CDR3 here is CASRVNDRGGRNQPQHF. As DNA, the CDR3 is TGTGCCAGTAGGGTTAACGACAGGGGAGGTAGGAATCAGCCCCAGCATTTT.